These T cell receptor beta chains were read from a single sample in a study of early T cells in non-severe SARS-CoV-2 infection. TCRdb called the 5' RACE reads again in MiXCR, with one record for every CDR3 protein. The profile shows about 58,000 distinct CDR3 sequences, 10% to 15% of them singletons. The material sequenced was whole blood. The source of these receptors is an adult who was a healthcare worker with PCR-confirmed SARS-CoV-2 infection or an uninfected control (not recorded which). Each CDR3 is given with its conserved first and last residue. D genes are given only for firm matches. Size is omitted from some rows. Given values are once, few, many or a class for expanded clones.

j_gene	abundance	d_gene	v_gene	CDR3aa	CDR3nt
TRBJ2-1	NA	NA	TRBV19	CASTDGNEQFF	TGTGCCAGTACCGACGGCAATGAGCAGTTCTTC
TRBJ1-1	many	NA	TRBV11-2	CASSLTNTEAFF	TGTGCCAGCAGCCTAACGAACACTGAAGCTTTCTTT
TRBJ2-5	many	NA	TRBV5-1	CASSLESGRQETQYF	TGCGCCAGCAGCTTGGAGTCGGGGCGCCAAGAGACCCAGTACTTC
TRBJ2-7	many	NA	TRBV3-2	CASTWGPRAYEQYF	TGTGCCAGCACCTGGGGTCCGAGGGCCTACGAGCAGTACTTC
TRBJ2-3	few	NA	TRBV20-1	CSARGEYTQYF	TGCAGTGCTAGAGGGGAGTATACGCAGTATTTT
TRBJ1-2	NA	NA	TRBV5-1	CASSLAGGTYGYTF	TGCGCCAGCAGCTTGGCGGGGGGCACCTATGGCTACACCTTC
TRBJ1-3	few	NA	TRBV5-1	CASSPGDVSGNTIYF	TGCGCCAGCAGCCCAGGGGACGTTTCTGGAAACACCATATATTTT
TRBJ2-3	many	NA	TRBV29-1	CSVEDFAQLTDTQYF	TGCAGCGTTGAAGATTTCGCACAGCTCACAGATACGCAGTATTTT
TRBJ2-2	NA	NA	TRBV6-2/TRBV6-3	CASSYGLNTGELFF	TGTGCCAGCAGTTACGGGCTGAACACCGGGGAGCTGTTTTTT
TRBJ1-5	many	NA	TRBV7-8	CASSPGTGNQPQHF	TGTGCCAGCAGCCCCGGGACGGGTAATCAGCCCCAGCATTTT
TRBJ2-5	many	NA	TRBV18	CASSPLGTTSRETQYF	TGTGCCAGCTCACCGCTCGGAACGACTAGTAGAGAGACCCAGTACTTC
TRBJ2-5	NA	NA	TRBV11-2	CASSLDGFQETQYF	TGTGCCAGCAGCTTAGACGGTTTTCAAGAGACCCAGTACTTC
TRBJ2-7	few	TRBD1	TRBV28	CASSFGTASYEQYF	TGTGCCAGCAGTTTCGGGACAGCATCCTACGAGCAGTACTTC
TRBJ1-2	NA	TRBD1	TRBV6-5	CASSLRDRGGYTF	TGTGCCAGCAGTCTCCGGGACAGGGGCGGCTACACCTTC
TRBJ2-3	NA	TRBD1	TRBV29-1	CSVATGADTQYF	TGCAGCGTTGCGACAGGGGCAGATACGCAGTATTTT
TRBJ2-3	many	NA	TRBV11-2	CASSLDVDRNTQYF	TGTGCCAGCAGCTTAGATGTGGATCGTAATACGCAGTATTTT
TRBJ2-7	many	TRBD1	TRBV29-1	CSVVGQTYEQYF	TGCAGCGTTGTGGGACAGACCTACGAGCAGTACTTC
TRBJ1-6	many	TRBD1	TRBV5-6	CASSLDRGLSYNSPLHF	TGTGCCAGCAGCCTGGACAGGGGGCTATCCTATAATTCACCCCTCCACTTT
TRBJ1-1	NA	NA	TRBV7-9	CASSLRRDGLEVFF	TGTGCCAGCAGCTTACGGCGGGACGGATTAGAAGTTTTCTTT
TRBJ2-5	NA	NA	TRBV29-1	CSVLPDNTQYF	TGCAGCGTTCTGCCAGACAATACCCAGTACTTC
TRBJ2-5	many	TRBD1	TRBV20-1	CSATTGDQETQYF	TGCAGTGCTACTACAGGGGACCAAGAGACCCAGTACTTC
TRBJ2-1	few	TRBD2	TRBV15	CATSRLAGAQWGNEQFF	TGTGCCACCAGCAGACTAGCGGGAGCACAATGGGGGAATGAGCAGTTCTTC
TRBJ2-5	many	NA	TRBV5-1	CASSPTGGETQYF	TGCGCCAGCAGCCCTACCGGGGGAGAGACCCAGTACTTC
TRBJ2-7	many	NA	TRBV12-3/TRBV12-4	CASSPTSSYEQYF	TGTGCCAGCAGCCCGACTAGCTCCTACGAGCAGTACTTC
TRBJ2-7	NA	NA	TRBV7-9	CASSLSLGAQEEQYF	TGTGCCAGCAGCTTAAGCCTTGGAGCCCAGGAAGAGCAGTACTTC
TRBJ2-1	few	NA	TRBV29-1	CSVLMRGADNEQFF	TGCAGCGTCCTCATGAGGGGCGCGGACAATGAGCAGTTCTTC
TRBJ2-3	NA	NA	TRBV10-1	CASSRRSGRREDTQYF	TGCGCCAGCAGCAGGAGAAGTGGTCGTAGGGAGGATACGCAGTATTTT
TRBJ2-1	few	NA	TRBV6-2/TRBV6-3	CASSYFEGHEQFF	TGTGCCAGCAGTTACTTTGAGGGCCATGAGCAGTTCTTC
TRBJ2-2	NA	TRBD2	TRBV5-5	CASSPAGGVAGELFF	TGTGCCAGCAGCCCGGCCGGGGGGGTGGCCGGGGAGCTGTTTTTT
TRBJ2-3	NA	TRBD2	TRBV24-1	CATSALDLGGLDTQYF	TGTGCCACCAGTGCCTTAGACCTGGGAGGGCTAGATACGCAGTATTTT
TRBJ1-1	many	TRBD1	TRBV11-3	CASSLDRGTGKEDEAFF	TGTGCCAGCAGCCTAGACAGGGGGACAGGTAAAGAAGATGAAGCTTTCTTT
TRBJ1-3	many	NA	TRBV20-1	CSARGGDSGNTIYF	TGCAGTGCTAGAGGAGGGGACTCTGGAAACACCATATATTTT
TRBJ2-2	many	NA	TRBV11-1	CASSLVTTGELFF	TGTGCCAGCAGCTTAGTCACCACCGGGGAGCTGTTTTTT
TRBJ1-5	NA	TRBD1	TRBV25-1	CASSEMGQPNQPQHF	TGTGCCAGCAGTGAAATGGGACAGCCCAATCAGCCCCAGCATTTT
TRBJ1-6	NA	NA	TRBV7-9	CASSVLAGVKSPLHF	TGTGCCAGCAGCGTCCTAGCGGGGGTAAAGTCACCCCTCCACTTT
TRBJ1-6	NA	TRBD1	TRBV7-6	CASSLGQGAQNSPLHF	TGTGCCAGCAGCTTAGGGCAGGGGGCGCAAAATTCACCCCTCCACTTT
TRBJ2-3	many	NA	TRBV11-2	CASSLRRGPPHTQYF	TGTGCCAGCAGCTTAAGGCGAGGGCCGCCTCACACGCAGTATTTT